The clone carrying this TCR beta chain was seen at least ten times. RNA transcripts were the template for amplifying TCR beta CDR3 regions. The HTBI primer set was used in a first-round RT-PCR of the TCR CDR3. Each CDR3 protein gets one entry after TCRdb re-called the multiplex PCR reads with MiXCR. The sample yields under 400,000 distinct CDR3 sequences, 15% to 20% seen once. The data stem from a study of T cells in Graves' hyperthyroidism and ophthalmopathy. Any patient presenting with uncontrolled infection, other autoimmune disease, pregnancy or lactation was left out. On the basis of clinical symptoms, serum thyroxine and TRAb, thyroid ultrasound and orbital computed tomography, diagnoses were made. This CDR3 is built from 15 residues. V shed 0 bases and J shed 2 bases, with 10 bases lying between them. Germline values: CDR1 SGHTA, CDR2 FQGNSA.

The specimen was blood. The clonotype originates from a woman between 45 and 60 years old with Graves' hyperthyroidism. This chain links TRBV7-2 with TRBJ1-2; TRBD1 might be the D (5 bases). This CDR3 reads CASSLAGGTNYGYTF. Written as DNA, the CDR3 is TGTGCCAGCAGCTTAGCAGGTGGGACCAACTATGGCTACACCTTC.